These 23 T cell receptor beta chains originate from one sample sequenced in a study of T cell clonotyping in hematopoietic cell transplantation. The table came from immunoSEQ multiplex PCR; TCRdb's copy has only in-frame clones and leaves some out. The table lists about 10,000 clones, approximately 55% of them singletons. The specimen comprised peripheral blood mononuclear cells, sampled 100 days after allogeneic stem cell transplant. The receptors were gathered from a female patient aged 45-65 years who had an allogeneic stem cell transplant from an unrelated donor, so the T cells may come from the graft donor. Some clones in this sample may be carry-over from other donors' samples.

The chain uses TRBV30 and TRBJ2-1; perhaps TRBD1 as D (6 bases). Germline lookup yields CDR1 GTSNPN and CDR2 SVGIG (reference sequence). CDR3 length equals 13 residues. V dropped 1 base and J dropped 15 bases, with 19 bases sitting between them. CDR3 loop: CAWSDLGAGSLFF. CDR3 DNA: TGTGCCTGGAGTGATTTGGGGGCCGGATCTCTGTTCTTC.

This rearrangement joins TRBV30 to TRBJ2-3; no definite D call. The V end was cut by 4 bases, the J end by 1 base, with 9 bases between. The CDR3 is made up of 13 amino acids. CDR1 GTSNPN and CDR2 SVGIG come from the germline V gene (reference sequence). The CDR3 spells CAWMVSGTDTQYF. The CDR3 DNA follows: TGTGCCTGGATGGTGAGCGGCACAGATACGCAGTATTTT.

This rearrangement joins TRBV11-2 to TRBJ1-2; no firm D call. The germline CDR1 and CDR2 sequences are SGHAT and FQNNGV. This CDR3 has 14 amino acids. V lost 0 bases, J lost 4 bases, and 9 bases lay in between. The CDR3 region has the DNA TGTGCCAGCAGCTTAGAGATCGGCAGCTATGGCTACACCTTC. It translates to CASSLEIGSYGYTF.

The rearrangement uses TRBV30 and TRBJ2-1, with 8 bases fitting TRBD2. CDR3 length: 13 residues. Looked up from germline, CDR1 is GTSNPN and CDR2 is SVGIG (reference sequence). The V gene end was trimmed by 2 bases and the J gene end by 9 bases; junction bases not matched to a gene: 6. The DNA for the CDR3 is TGTGCCTGGAGTTTCGGGGGGGCCGGTGAGCAGTTCTTC. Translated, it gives CAWSFGGAGEQFF.

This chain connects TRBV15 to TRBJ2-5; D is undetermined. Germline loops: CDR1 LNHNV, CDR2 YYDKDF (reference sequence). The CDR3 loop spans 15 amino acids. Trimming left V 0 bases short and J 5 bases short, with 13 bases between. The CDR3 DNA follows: TGTGCCACCAGCAGAGATCGGGTTAGCTCCGAGACCCAGTACTTC. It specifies CATSRDRVSSETQYF.

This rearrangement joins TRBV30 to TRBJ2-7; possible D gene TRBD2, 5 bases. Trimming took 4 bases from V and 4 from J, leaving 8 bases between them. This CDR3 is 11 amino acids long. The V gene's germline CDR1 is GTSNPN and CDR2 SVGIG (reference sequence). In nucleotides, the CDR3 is TGTGCCTGGACCCCGGGGTACGAGCAGTACTTC. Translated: CAWTPGYEQYF.

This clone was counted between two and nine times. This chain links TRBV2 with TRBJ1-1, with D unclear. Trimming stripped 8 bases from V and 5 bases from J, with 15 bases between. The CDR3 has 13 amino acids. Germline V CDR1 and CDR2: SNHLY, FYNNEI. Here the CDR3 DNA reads TGTGCCAGCGTCCGGGGTATGGGGACTGAAGCTTTCTTT. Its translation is CASVRGMGTEAFF.

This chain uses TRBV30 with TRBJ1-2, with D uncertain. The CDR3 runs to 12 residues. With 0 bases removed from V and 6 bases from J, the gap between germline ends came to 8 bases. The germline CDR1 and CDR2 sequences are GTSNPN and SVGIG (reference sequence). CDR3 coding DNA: TGTGCCTGGAGTGTACGGGGAGATGGCTACACCTTC. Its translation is CAWSVRGDGYTF.

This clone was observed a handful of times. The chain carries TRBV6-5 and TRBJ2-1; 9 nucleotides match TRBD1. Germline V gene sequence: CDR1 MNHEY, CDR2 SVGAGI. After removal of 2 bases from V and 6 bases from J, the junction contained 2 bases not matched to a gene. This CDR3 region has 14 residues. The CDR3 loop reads CASSYIQGANEQFF. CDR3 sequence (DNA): TGTGCCAGCAGTTACATACAGGGGGCCAATGAGCAGTTCTTC.

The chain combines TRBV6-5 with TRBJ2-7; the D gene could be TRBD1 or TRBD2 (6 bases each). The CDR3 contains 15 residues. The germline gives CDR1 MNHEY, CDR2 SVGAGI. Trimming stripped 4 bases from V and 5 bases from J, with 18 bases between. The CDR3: CASSLLGGGDHEQYF. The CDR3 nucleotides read TGTGCCAGCAGTTTGCTGGGGGGCGGTGACCACGAGCAGTACTTC.

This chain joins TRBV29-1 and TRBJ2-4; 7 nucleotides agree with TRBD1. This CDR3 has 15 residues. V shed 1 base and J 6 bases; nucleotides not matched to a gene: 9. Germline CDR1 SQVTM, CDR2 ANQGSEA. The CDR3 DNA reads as TGCAGCGTTGAAGGATGGACAGGCGACTTAAACATTCAGTACTTC. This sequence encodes CSVEGWTGDLNIQYF.

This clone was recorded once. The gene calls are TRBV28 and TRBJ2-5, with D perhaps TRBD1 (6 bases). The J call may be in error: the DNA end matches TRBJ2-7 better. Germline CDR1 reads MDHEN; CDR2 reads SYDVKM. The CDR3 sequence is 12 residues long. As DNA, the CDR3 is TGTGCCAGCAGTTCAACAGGGTACGAGCAGTACTTC. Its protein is CASSSTGYEQYF.

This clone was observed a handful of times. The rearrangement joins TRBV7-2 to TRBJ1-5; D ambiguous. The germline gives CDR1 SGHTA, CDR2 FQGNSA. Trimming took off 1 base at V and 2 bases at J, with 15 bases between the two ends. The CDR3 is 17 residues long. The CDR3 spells CASSLGRPFRGNQPQHF. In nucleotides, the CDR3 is TGTGCCAGCAGCTTAGGACGACCGTTTAGGGGCAATCAGCCCCAGCATTTT.

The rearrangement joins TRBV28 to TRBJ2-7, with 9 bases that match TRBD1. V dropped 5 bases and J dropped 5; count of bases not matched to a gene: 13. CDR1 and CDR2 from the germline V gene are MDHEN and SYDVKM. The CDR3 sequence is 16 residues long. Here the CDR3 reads CASSALRDRVVDEQYF. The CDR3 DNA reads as TGTGCCAGCAGTGCACTCCGGGACAGGGTCGTGGACGAGCAGTACTTC.

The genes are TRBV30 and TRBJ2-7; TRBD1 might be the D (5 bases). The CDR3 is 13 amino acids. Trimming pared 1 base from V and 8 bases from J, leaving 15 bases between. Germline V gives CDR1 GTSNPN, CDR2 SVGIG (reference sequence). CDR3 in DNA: TGTGCCTGGAGTGCACAGGCAGGTGGCAAGCAGTACTTC. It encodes CAWSAQAGGKQYF.

The CDR3 reads CAWSDGLAGGLVYNEQFF. CDR3 sequence (DNA): TGTGCCTGGAGTGATGGACTAGCGGGGGGGTTGGTCTACAATGAGCAGTTCTTC. The chain uses TRBV30 and TRBJ2-1; 15 bases are shared with TRBD2. Germline CDR1 reads GTSNPN; CDR2 reads SVGIG (reference sequence). Trimming took 1 base from V and 3 from J; bases not matched to a gene: 7. The CDR3 runs to 18 residues.

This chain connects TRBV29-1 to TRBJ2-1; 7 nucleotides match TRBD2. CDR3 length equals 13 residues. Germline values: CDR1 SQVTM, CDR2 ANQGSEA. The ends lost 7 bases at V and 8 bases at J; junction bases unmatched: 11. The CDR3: CSGGNGEGYEQFF. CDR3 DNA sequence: TGCAGCGGGGGGAACGGGGAGGGTTATGAGCAGTTCTTC.

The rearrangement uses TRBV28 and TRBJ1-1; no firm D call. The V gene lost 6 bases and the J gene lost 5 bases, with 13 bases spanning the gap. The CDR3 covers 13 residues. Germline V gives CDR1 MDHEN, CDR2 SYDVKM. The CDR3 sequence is CASSPSTGTEAFF. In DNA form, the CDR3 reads TGTGCCAGCAGCCCCTCGACGGGTACTGAAGCTTTCTTT.

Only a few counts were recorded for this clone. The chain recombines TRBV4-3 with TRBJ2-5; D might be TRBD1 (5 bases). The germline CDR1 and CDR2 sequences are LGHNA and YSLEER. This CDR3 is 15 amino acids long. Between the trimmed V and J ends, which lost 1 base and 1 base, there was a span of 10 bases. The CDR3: CASSQVLGPQETQYF. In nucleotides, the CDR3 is TGCGCCAGCAGCCAAGTCCTGGGGCCCCAAGAGACCCAGTACTTC.

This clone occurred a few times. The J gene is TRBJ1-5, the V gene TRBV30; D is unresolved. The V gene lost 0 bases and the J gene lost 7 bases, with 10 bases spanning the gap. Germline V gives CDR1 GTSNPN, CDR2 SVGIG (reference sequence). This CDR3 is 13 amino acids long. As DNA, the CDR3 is TGTGCCTGGAGTGTATTTTATGGGCAGCCCCAGCATTTT. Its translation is CAWSVFYGQPQHF.

The CDR3, as DNA: TGTGCCAGCAAGGACGACAGGGGCCAACAAGAGACCCAGTACTTC. The encoded protein is CASKDDRGQQETQYF. V is TRBV28 and J is TRBJ2-5; 8 bases agree with TRBD1. With 7 bases clipped from V and 2 bases from J, the junction kept 9 bases outside the gene matches. This CDR3 region has 15 residues. The germline gives CDR1 MDHEN, CDR2 SYDVKM.

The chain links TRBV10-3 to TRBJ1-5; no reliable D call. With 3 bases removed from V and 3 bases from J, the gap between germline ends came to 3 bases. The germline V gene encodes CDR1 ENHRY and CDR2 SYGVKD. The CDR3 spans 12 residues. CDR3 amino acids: CAISDTNQPQHF. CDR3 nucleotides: TGTGCCATCAGTGATACCAATCAGCCCCAGCATTTT.

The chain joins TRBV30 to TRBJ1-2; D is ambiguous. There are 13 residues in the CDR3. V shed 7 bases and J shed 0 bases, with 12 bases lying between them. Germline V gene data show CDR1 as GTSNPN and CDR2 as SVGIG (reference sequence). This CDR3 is CAFARNTNYGYTF. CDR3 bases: TGTGCCTTCGCCCGGAATACTAACTATGGCTACACCTTC.